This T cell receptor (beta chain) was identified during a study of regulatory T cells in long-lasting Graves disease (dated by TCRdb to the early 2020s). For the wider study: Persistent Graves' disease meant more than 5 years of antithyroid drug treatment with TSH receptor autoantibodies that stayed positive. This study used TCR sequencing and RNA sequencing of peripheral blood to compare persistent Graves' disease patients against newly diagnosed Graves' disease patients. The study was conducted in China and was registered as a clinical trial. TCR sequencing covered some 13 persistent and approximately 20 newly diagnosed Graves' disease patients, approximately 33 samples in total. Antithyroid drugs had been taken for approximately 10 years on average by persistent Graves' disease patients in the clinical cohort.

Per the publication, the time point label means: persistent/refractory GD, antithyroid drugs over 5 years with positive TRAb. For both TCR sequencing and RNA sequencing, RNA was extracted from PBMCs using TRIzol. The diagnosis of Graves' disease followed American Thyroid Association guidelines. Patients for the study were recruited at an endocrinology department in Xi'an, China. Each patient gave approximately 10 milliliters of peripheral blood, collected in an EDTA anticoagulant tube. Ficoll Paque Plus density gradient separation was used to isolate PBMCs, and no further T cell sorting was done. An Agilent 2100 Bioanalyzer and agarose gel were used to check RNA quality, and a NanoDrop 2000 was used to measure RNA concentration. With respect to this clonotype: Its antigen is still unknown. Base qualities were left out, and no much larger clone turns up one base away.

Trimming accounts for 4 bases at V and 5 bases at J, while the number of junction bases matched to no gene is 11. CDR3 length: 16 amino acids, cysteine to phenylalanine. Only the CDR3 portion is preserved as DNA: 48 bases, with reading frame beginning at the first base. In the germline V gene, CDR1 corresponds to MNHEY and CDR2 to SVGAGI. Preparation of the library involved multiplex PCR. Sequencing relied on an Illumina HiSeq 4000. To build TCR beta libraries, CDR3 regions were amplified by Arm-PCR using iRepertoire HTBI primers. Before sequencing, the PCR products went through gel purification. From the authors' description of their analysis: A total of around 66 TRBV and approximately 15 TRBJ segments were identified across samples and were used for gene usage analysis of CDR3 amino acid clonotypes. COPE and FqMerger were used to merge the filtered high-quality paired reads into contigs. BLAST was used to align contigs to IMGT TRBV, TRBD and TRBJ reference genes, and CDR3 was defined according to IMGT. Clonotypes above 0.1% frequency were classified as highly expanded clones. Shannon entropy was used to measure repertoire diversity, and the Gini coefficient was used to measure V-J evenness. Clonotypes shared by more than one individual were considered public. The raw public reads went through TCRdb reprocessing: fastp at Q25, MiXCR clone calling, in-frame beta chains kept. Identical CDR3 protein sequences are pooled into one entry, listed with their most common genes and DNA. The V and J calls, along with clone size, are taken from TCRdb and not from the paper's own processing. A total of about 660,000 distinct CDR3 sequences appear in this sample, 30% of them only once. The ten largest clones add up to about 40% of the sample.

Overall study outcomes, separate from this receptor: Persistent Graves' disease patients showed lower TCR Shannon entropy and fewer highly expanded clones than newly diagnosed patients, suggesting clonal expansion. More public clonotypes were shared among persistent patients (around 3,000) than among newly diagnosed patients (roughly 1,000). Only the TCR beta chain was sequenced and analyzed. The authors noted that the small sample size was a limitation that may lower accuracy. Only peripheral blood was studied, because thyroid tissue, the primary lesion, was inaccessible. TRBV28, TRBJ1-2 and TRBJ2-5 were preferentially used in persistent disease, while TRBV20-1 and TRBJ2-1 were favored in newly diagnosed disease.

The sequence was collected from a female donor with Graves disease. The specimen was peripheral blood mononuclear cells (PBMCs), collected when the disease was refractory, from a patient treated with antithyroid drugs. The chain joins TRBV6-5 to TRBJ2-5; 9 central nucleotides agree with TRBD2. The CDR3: CASSWDSGSSGETQYF. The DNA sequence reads TGTGCCAGCAGTTGGGATAGCGGGAGCTCGGGTGAGACCCAGTACTTC.